These T cell receptor beta chains were read from a single sample in a study of cytomegalovirus exposure and HLA in healthy donors. The data were produced by immunoSEQ multiplex PCR, yet TCRdb's version contains in-frame clones alone and is incomplete. The sample consists of about 150,000 clones, over 80% of them appearing once. Input material: PBMCs. The receptors stem from a woman aged 25 to 45 in good health and CMV-seronegative. CDR3s include the opening cysteine and the closing phenylalanine or tryptophan. A D gene is named only where the DNA matches it firmly. Clone size is not always given. Where it is, it says once, few, many or a class for expanded clones.

j_gene | v_gene | abundance | d_gene | CDR3nt | CDR3aa
TRBJ1-6 | TRBV5-1 | NA | NA | TGCGCCAGCAGCTTGGACAGGAGCTCCTATAATTCACCCCTCCACTTT | CASSLDRSSYNSPLHF
TRBJ1-1 | TRBV29-1 | NA | NA | TGCAGCGTCAAAGCGTTTCAGAACACTGAAGCTTTCTTT | CSVKAFQNTEAFF
TRBJ1-2 | TRBV30 | NA | TRBD1 | TGTGCCTGGGTCGGGACAGGGGTTAACTATGGCTACACCTTC | CAWVGTGVNYGYTF
TRBJ2-1 | TRBV10-3 | NA | TRBD2 | TGTGCCATCAGTGAGCGGGGGGGCCGCTATGAGCAGTTCTTC | CAISERGGRYEQFF
TRBJ1-6 | TRBV27 | NA | NA | TGTGCCAGCAGTTTATCTGGGAGTTCACCCCTCCACTTT | CASSLSGSSPLHF
TRBJ2-7 | TRBV4-1 | NA | NA | TGCGCCAGCAGCCGAGGAAACGAGCAGTACTTC | CASSRGNEQYF
TRBJ2-7 | TRBV9 | NA | TRBD1 | TGTGCCAGCAGCGTAGCGGACAGGGCCAACGAGCAGTACTTC | CASSVADRANEQYF
TRBJ2-6 | TRBV5-4 | NA | TRBD1 | TGTGCCAGCAGCTCACCGGGACAGGGGGACTCTGGGGCCAACGTCCTGACTTTC | CASSSPGQGDSGANVLTF
TRBJ1-2 | TRBV7-2 | NA | NA | TGTGCCAGCAGCTTAGTCGGAGTTCGGGCTAGCAGCTATGGCTACACCTTC | CASSLVGVRASSYGYTF
TRBJ2-7 | TRBV11-2 | NA | NA | TGTGCCAGCAGCTTACTTGTGAGGGGAGGCGAGCAGTACTTC | CASSLLVRGGEQYF
TRBJ1-1 | TRBV18 | NA | TRBD1 | TGTGCCAGCTCACCGACAGGGGGCAACACTGAAGCTTTCTTT | CASSPTGGNTEAFF
TRBJ1-2 | TRBV6-5 | NA | NA | TGTGCCAGCACCTTAGACCCATATGGCGGTGGCTACACCTTC | CASTLDPYGGGYTF
TRBJ2-3 | TRBV7-2 | few | NA | TGTGCCAGCAGCTCTTGGACAAGTAGCACAGATACGCAGTATTTT | CASSSWTSSTDTQYF
TRBJ2-5 | TRBV6-5 | NA | TRBD1 | TGTGCCAGCAGTCGGGACAGCCAGACCCAGTACTTC | CASSRDSQTQYF
TRBJ2-7 | TRBV27 | NA | TRBD2 | TGTGCCAGCAGTGTCGGACTAGCGGGAATCGACGAGCAGTACTTC | CASSVGLAGIDEQYF
TRBJ1-6 | TRBV7-9 | NA | NA | TGTGCCAGCAGCTCTCCGGGGCGGGGAGATTCACCCCTCCACTTT | CASSSPGRGDSPLHF
TRBJ2-7 | TRBV5-1 | once | NA | TGCGCCAGCAGCTTGGCGGCTAGCAGCTACGAGCAGTACTTC | CASSLAASSYEQYF
TRBJ1-1 | TRBV28 | NA | TRBD1 | TGTGCCACCCAAACAGGGGGAGTTTACACTGAAGCTTTCTTT | CATQTGGVYTEAFF
TRBJ2-7 | TRBV9 | NA | TRBD2 | TGTGCCAGCAGCGTAGGGACTAGCGGGGCCTACGAGCAGTACTTC | CASSVGTSGAYEQYF
TRBJ2-2 | TRBV10-3 | NA | TRBD2 | TGTGCCATCAGTGCACAGACTAGCGGGAGAGAAACCGGGGAGCTGTTTTTT | CAISAQTSGRETGELFF
TRBJ2-1 | TRBV10-3 | NA | TRBD2 | TGTGCCATCTGCCGCGGGAGATCCAATGAGCAGTTCTTC | CAICRGRSNEQFF
TRBJ1-6 | TRBV6-1 | NA | NA | TGTGCCAGCAGTGAGGCGGGGAGGGATTCACCCCTCCACTTT | CASSEAGRDSPLHF
TRBJ2-7 | TRBV7-3 | NA | TRBD2 | TGTGCCAGCAGCCCCAGCGGGAGGGCCTACGAGCAGTACTTC | CASSPSGRAYEQYF
TRBJ2-7 | TRBV15 | NA | NA | TGTGCCACCAGCGGACTACGGGGAGTCAATTCGTACGAGCAGTACTTC | CATSGLRGVNSYEQYF
TRBJ1-2 | TRBV2 | NA | TRBD1 | TGTGCCATACCGAGGACAGGGGAGGATGGCTACACCTTC | CAIPRTGEDGYTF
TRBJ1-4 | TRBV25-1 | NA | TRBD1 | TGTGCCAGCAGTGAATCAGGGGGCTATGAAAAACTGTTTTTT | CASSESGGYEKLFF
TRBJ2-1 | TRBV27 | NA | NA | TGTGCCAGCAGTTTTCCTGGGCTCTACAATGAGCAGTTCTTC | CASSFPGLYNEQFF
TRBJ1-4 | TRBV7-2 | NA | TRBD1 | TGTGCCAGCAGCTTAGAAGCCCAGGGGGGTAATGAAAAACTGTTTTTT | CASSLEAQGGNEKLFF